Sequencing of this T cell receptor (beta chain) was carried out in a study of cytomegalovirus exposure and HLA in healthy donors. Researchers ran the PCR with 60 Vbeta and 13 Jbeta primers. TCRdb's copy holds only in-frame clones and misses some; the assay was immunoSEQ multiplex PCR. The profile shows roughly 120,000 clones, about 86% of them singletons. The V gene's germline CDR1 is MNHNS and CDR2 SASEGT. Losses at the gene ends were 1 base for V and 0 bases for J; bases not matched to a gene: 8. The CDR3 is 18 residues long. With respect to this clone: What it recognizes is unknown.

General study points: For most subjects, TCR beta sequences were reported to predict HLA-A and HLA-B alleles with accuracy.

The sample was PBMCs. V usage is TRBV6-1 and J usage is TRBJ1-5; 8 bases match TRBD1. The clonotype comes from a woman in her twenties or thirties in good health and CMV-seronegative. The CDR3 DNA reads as TGTGCCAGCAGTGAAGACAGGGGGTGGACTTATAGCAATCAGCCCCAGCATTTT. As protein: CASSEDRGWTYSNQPQHF.